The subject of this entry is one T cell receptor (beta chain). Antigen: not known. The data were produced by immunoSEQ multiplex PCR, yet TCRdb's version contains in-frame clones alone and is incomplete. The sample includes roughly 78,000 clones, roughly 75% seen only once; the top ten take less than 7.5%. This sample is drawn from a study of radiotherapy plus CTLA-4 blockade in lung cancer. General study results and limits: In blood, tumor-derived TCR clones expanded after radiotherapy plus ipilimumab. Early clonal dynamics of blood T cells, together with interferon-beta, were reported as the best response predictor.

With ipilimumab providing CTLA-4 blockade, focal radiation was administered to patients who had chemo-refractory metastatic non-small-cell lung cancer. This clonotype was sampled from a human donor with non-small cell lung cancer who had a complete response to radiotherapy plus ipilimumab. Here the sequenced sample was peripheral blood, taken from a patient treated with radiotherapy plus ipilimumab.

CDR3 protein: CASSPRVGGDEQFF. The DNA of the CDR3 is TGTGCCAGCAGTCCCAGGGTGGGAGGCGATGAGCAGTTCTTC. V gene TRBV28 combines with J gene TRBJ2-1, with D perhaps matching TRBD2 (6 bases). The length of the CDR3 is 14 residues. V lost 5 bases to trimming and J lost 8 bases, with 16 bases between them. Germline values: CDR1 MDHEN, CDR2 SYDVKM.